These 7 T cell receptor beta chains share one sample of origin, sequenced in a study of neurological immune-mediated disorders. In TCRdb, the 5' RACE reads were re-called with MiXCR into one record per CDR3 protein. Here the sample spans more than 70,000 distinct CDR3 sequences, 17% being singletons. Sample: PBMCs. These receptors all stem from a woman aged 40 to 49 in good health.

In this sample, this clonotype turned up once. The chain has TRBV20-1 and TRBJ2-1; weak D call: TRBD1 (5 bases). CDR1 is DFQATT and CDR2 is SNEGSKA in the germline V gene (reference sequence). Trimming left V 0 bases short and J 9 bases short, with 18 bases between. The CDR3 spans 15 residues. CDR3 sequence: CSARDLPQGQGEQFF. CDR3 DNA: TGCAGTGCTAGAGATCTCCCGCAGGGTCAGGGTGAGCAGTTCTTC.

The V and J genes are TRBV18 and TRBJ2-4; no clear D. The V end lost 1 base, the J end lost 3 bases, and 10 bases lay between the germline ends. CDR1 and CDR2 from the germline V gene are KGHSH and LQKENI. This CDR3 comprises 15 residues. The CDR3 bases are TGTGCCAGCTCACCACAAGCAGCTTACAAAAACATTCAGTACTTC. This codes for CASSPQAAYKNIQYF.

There are many counts of this clonotype. J is TRBJ1-1 and V is TRBV6-2 or TRBV6-3, with D maybe TRBD1 (6 bases). V gave up 6 bases and J gave up 4 bases, with 12 bases separating them. CDR3 length: 13 amino acids. The germline V gene has CDR1 MNHEY and CDR2 SVGEGT. CDR3 loop: CASSLAGATEAFF. CDR3 bases: TGTGCCAGCAGCCTCGCAGGGGCCACTGAAGCTTTCTTT.

On this clonotype: Sequence at one end of the junction differs from germline and may be a read error. The chain recombines TRBV7-8 with TRBJ2-1; 9 positions match TRBD1. CDR1 is SGHVS, CDR2 FQNEAQ, per germline. This CDR3 has 16 amino acids. For the CDR3, the DNA is TGTGCCAGCAGCTCACCTACAGGGGGCTCCCACAATGAGCAGTTCTTC. Translating it yields CASSSPTGGSHNEQFF.

This clonotype was observed many times. The chain recombines TRBV20-1 with TRBJ2-2; no clear D. Trimming left V 5 bases short and J 2 bases short, with 15 bases between. This CDR3 spans 15 amino acids. Germline-derived CDR1 and CDR2 are DFQATT and SNEGSKA (reference sequence). The DNA of the CDR3 is TGCAGTGCTCCTAATGAAGGGATCAACACCGGGGAGCTGTTTTTT. Amino acids: CSAPNEGINTGELFF.

This clonotype occurred many times. The chain uses TRBV20-1 and TRBJ2-1, with D perhaps TRBD1 (5 bases). CDR3 length: 13 amino acids. V lost 5 bases and J lost 9, with 17 bases in between. Per the germline V gene, CDR1 is DFQATT and CDR2 is SNEGSKA (reference sequence). The CDR3 DNA follows: TGCAGTGCTCCCTTGCCCAGGGAAGGTGAGCAGTTCTTC. Its translation: CSAPLPREGEQFF.

The CDR3 spells CASSLPGLAGGSDTQYF. CDR3 in DNA: TGCGCCAGCAGCTTGCCGGGACTAGCGGGGGGGTCGGATACGCAGTATTTT. The chain combines TRBV5-1 with TRBJ2-3, with 16 bases that match TRBD2. V trimming: 1 base; J trimming: 6 bases; junction bases outside the gene matches: 5. The CDR3 contains 17 residues. Germline values: CDR1 SGHRS, CDR2 YFSETQ.